These 27 T cell receptor beta chains originate from one sample sequenced in a study of blood T cell repertoires in COVID-19. The method was immunoSEQ multiplex PCR; TCRdb's version includes in-frame clones alone and lacks a portion of them. Of approximately 210,000 clones listed, under 90% are singletons. The material sequenced was peripheral blood. These receptors were taken from a woman older than 75 with COVID-19, enrolled during active disease.

J is TRBJ1-4 and V is TRBV19; maybe TRBD1 (6 bases). V lost 6 bases, J lost 5 bases, and 16 bases lay in between. Germline assignment: CDR1 LNHDA and CDR2 SQIVND (reference sequence). The CDR3 has 15 residues. CDR3 sequence reads: CASSTLRTANEKLFF. For the CDR3, the DNA is TGTGCCAGTAGCACCCTCCGGACAGCGAATGAAAAACTGTTTTTT.

The chain couples TRBV5-5 to TRBJ2-5, with 9 bases fitting TRBD2. This CDR3 region has 15 residues. Germline lookup yields CDR1 SGHKS and CDR2 YYEKEE (reference sequence). The V segment lost 1 base and the J segment 3 bases; nucleotides outside the gene matches: 4. In nucleotides, the CDR3 is TGTGCCAGCAGCTTGCCTAGCGGGGTAGAAGAGACCCAGTACTTC. It encodes CASSLPSGVEETQYF.

This clone was recorded once. V usage is TRBV5-4 and J usage is TRBJ1-1; a possible D gene is TRBD1 (6 bases). V shed 3 bases and J shed 1 base, with 16 bases lying between them. CDR1 is SGHNT, CDR2 YYREEE, per germline (reference sequence). The CDR3 spans 16 residues. This chain's CDR3 is CASSSGGLGANTEAFF. CDR3 in DNA: TGTGCCAGCAGCTCCGGCGGTCTGGGGGCGAACACTGAAGCTTTCTTT.

In this sample, this clone turned up a few times. The J gene is TRBJ1-2, the V gene TRBV2; weak D call: TRBD1 (6 bases). The V end was cut by 7 bases, the J end by 7 bases, with 13 bases between. CDR1 and CDR2 (germline): SNHLY, FYNNEI. This CDR3 is 12 amino acids long. CDR3 bases: TGTGCCAGCAAGGGGGAAGGGAGTGGCTACACCTTC. Translation gives CASKGEGSGYTF.

The chain combines TRBV6-2 or TRBV6-3 with TRBJ2-5, with TRBD2 matching over 9 bases. The CDR3 is 16 amino acids. The V segment lost 6 bases and the J segment 3 bases; nucleotides outside the gene matches: 11. Germline CDR1 and CDR2: MNHEY and SVGEGT. CDR3 loop: CASSGLASLGKETQYF. The CDR3 nucleotides are TGTGCCAGCAGCGGACTAGCGAGCCTAGGTAAAGAGACCCAGTACTTC.

V is TRBV18 and J is TRBJ2-5; 7 bases match TRBD1. With 0 bases clipped from V and 7 bases from J, the junction kept 5 bases outside the gene matches. Germline CDR1 reads KGHSH; CDR2 reads LQKENI. The length of the CDR3 is 14 residues. The CDR3: CASSPPGTVATQYF. The CDR3 DNA is TGTGCCAGCTCACCACCCGGGACAGTCGCGACCCAGTACTTC. The variable domain in full, with the rest retrieved from reference TRBV18 and TRBJ2-5, is NAGVMQNPRHLVRRRGQEARLRCSPMKGHSHVYWYRQLPEEGLKFMVYLQKENIIDESGMPKERFSAEFPKEGPSILRIQQVVRGDSAAYFCASSPPGTVATQYFGPGTRLLVL.

This chain uses TRBV23-1 with TRBJ1-2; 7 bases match TRBD1. TRBV23-1 is sorted into the ORF group, with uncertain function. The CDR3 is 17 amino acids. Trimming at V came to 0 bases and at J to 3 bases, leaving 10 bases not matched to a gene. Here the CDR3 DNA reads TGCGCCAGCAGTCAATCATACGGCCGACAGGGATACTATGGCTACACCTTC. Protein: CASSQSYGRQGYYGYTF.

V is TRBV3-1 (or the pseudogene TRBV3-2) and J is TRBJ2-1, with TRBD2 matching over 8 bases. The CDR3 has 15 amino acids. J gave up 4 bases and V 4 bases, and 6 bases lay outside the gene matches. Germline-derived CDR1 and CDR2 are LGHDT and YNNKEL (reference sequence). The CDR3 protein is CASSPTSGTYNEQFF. Written as DNA, the CDR3 is TGTGCCAGCAGCCCTACTAGCGGTACATACAATGAGCAGTTCTTC.

CDR3 coding DNA: TGTGCCAGTAGTATTATCGACCACAGGGGGAACGAGCAGTACTTC. Protein product: CASSIIDHRGNEQYF. The rearrangement uses TRBV19 and TRBJ2-7; 8 positions agree with TRBD1. The V gene end was trimmed by 3 bases and the J gene end by 5 bases; junction bases not matched to a gene: 9. The CDR3 length is 15 residues. Looked up from germline, CDR1 is LNHDA and CDR2 is SQIVND (reference sequence).

This clone was seen only once. The chain is built from TRBV7-9 and TRBJ2-3; a weak D match, TRBD1 (6 bases). The V end lost 5 bases, the J end lost 11 bases, and 17 bases lay between the germline ends. Germline values: CDR1 SEHNR, CDR2 FQNEAQ (reference sequence). The CDR3 covers 13 residues. CDR3 nucleotide sequence: TGTGCCAGCAGCGGTGATCCCGGGACACTGCAGTATTTT. It yields the protein CASSGDPGTLQYF.

This clone has a single count. V gene TRBV27 combines with J gene TRBJ2-5; 7 bases agree with TRBD1. The CDR3 has 16 residues. With 5 bases clipped from V and 2 bases from J, the junction kept 11 bases outside the gene matches. Per germline, CDR1 MNHEY and CDR2 SMNVEV (reference sequence). CDR3 loop: CASSPTGTAFQETQYF. CDR3 nucleotides: TGTGCCAGCAGTCCGACCGGGACAGCTTTTCAAGAGACCCAGTACTTC.

This sequence joins TRBV6-1 and TRBJ1-5, with D tentatively TRBD1 (5 bases). The CDR3 spans 19 residues. Trimming shortened V by 0 bases and J by 2 bases, and 20 bases separated the two germline ends. Germline V gene lookup returns CDR1 MNHNS and CDR2 SASEGT. CDR3 loop: CASSEARRVGYRGNQPQHF. The CDR3 region has the DNA TGTGCCAGCAGTGAAGCGCGCAGGGTCGGATATCGGGGCAATCAGCCCCAGCATTTT.

This chain connects TRBV29-1 to TRBJ1-1, with 8 bases aligning to TRBD1. The V segment lost 1 base and the J segment 6 bases; nucleotides outside the gene matches: 7. CDR1 and CDR2 from the germline V gene are SQVTM and ANQGSEA. CDR3 length equals 14 residues. Here the CDR3 DNA reads TGCAGCGTTGAAGGGCGGCAGGGGGCGCCTGAAGCTTTCTTT. Amino acid sequence: CSVEGRQGAPEAFF.

The rearrangement links TRBV5-4 to TRBJ2-5; 13 positions agree with TRBD2. CDR1 is SGHNT and CDR2 is YYREEE in the germline V gene (reference sequence). The CDR3 has 14 amino acids. Trimming at V came to 7 bases and at J to 1 base, leaving 1 base not matched to a gene. This CDR3 is CASWTSGGQETQYF. Here the CDR3 DNA reads TGTGCCAGCTGGACTAGCGGGGGCCAAGAGACCCAGTACTTC.

The V and J genes are TRBV5-1 and TRBJ2-6, with 10 bases fitting TRBD1. V shed 6 bases, J shed 0 bases, and the junction held 6 bases outside the gene matches. Germline values: CDR1 SGHRS, CDR2 YFSETQ. The CDR3 is 17 residues long. CDR3: CASTRTGGGSGANVLTF. The CDR3 DNA follows: TGCGCCAGCACCCGGACAGGGGGTGGCTCTGGGGCCAACGTCCTGACTTTC.

The J gene is TRBJ1-1, the V gene TRBV7-9; no reliable D call. V lost 4 bases to trimming and J lost 4 bases, with 13 bases between them. The CDR3 contains 14 residues. CDR1 and CDR2 from the germline V gene are SEHNR and FQNEAQ (reference sequence). The CDR3 loop is CASSSWSGGTEAFF. The CDR3 nucleotides are TGTGCCAGCAGCTCGTGGAGTGGTGGCACTGAAGCTTTCTTT. Full variable domain (missing parts from reference TRBV7-9 and TRBJ1-1): DTGVSQNPRHKITKRGQNVTFRCDPISEHNRLYWYRQTLGQGPEFLTYFQNEAQLEKSRLLSDRFSAERPKGSFSTLEIQRTEQGDSAMYLCASSSWSGGTEAFFGQGTRLTVV.

The count of this clone is one. V is TRBV10-3 and J is TRBJ1-2; 11 bases map to TRBD1. V lost 3 bases, J lost 2 bases, and 17 bases stayed unmatched. The CDR3 consists of 20 residues. Germline V gene sequence: CDR1 ENHRY, CDR2 SYGVKD. The CDR3 DNA sequence: TGTGCCATCAGTGAAGTCGTAGGACAGGGGGCGCGAGTTTTGAACTATGGCTACACCTTC. This sequence encodes CAISEVVGQGARVLNYGYTF.

The chain links TRBV3-1 (or the pseudogene TRBV3-2) to TRBJ2-5; 14 nucleotides match TRBD2. In germline, CDR1 is LGHDT, CDR2 YNNKEL (reference sequence). J was trimmed by 5 bases and V by 1 base; bases with no gene match: 12. The CDR3 consists of 19 residues. As DNA, the CDR3 is TGTGCCAGCAGCCAAGCCATGCCGGGACTAGCGGGGGCCCAGGAGACCCAGTACTTC. Translating gives CASSQAMPGLAGAQETQYF.

The chain employs TRBV27 and TRBJ1-1; maybe TRBD1 (6 bases). V was cut by 1 base and J by 3 bases, with 9 bases left in between. CDR1 is MNHEY, CDR2 SMNVEV, per germline (reference sequence). The CDR3 loop spans 14 amino acids. This chain's CDR3 is CASSLYRADTEAFF. CDR3 in DNA: TGTGCCAGCAGTTTATACAGGGCGGACACTGAAGCTTTCTTT.

A single count supports this clone. The gene calls are TRBV6-5 and TRBJ2-7; TRBD1 matches at 9 bases. The V segment lost 0 bases and the J segment 6 bases; nucleotides outside the gene matches: 6. Germline lookup yields CDR1 MNHEY and CDR2 SVGAGI. The CDR3 is 15 residues long. The CDR3 sequence: CASSYSAQGAFEQYF. In DNA, the CDR3 is TGTGCCAGCAGTTACTCGGCACAGGGGGCTTTCGAGCAGTACTTC.

This clone was seen a few times. The chain employs TRBV9 and TRBJ2-7; D remains unclear. The CDR3 sequence is 12 residues long. CDR1 is SGDLS and CDR2 is YYNGEE in the germline V gene. V shed 3 bases and J shed 5 bases, with 9 bases lying between them. CDR3 coding DNA: TGTGCCAGCAGCGCAGGTGACCACGAGCAGTACTTC. This translates into CASSAGDHEQYF. Full variable domain (missing parts from reference TRBV9 and TRBJ2-7): DSGVTQTPKHLITATGQRVTLRCSPRSGDLSVYWYQQSLDQGLQFLIQYYNGEERAKGNILERFSAQQFPDLHSELNLSSLELGDSALYFCASSAGDHEQYFGPGTRLTVT.

In its sample, this clone was seen a few times. The chain couples TRBV10-3 to TRBJ1-5; D ambiguous. CDR1 is ENHRY and CDR2 is SYGVKD in the germline V gene. The CDR3 extends over 13 amino acids. V lost 9 bases to trimming and J lost 4 bases, with 13 bases between them. The CDR3 nucleotides are TGTGCCATGCAGGCTGATCCGAATCAGCCCCAGCATTTT. Amino acids: CAMQADPNQPQHF.

The chain recombines TRBV19 with TRBJ2-1; 9 bases are a match to TRBD1. Trimming cost V 3 bases and J 4 bases; bases outside gene matches: 19. Germline V gene lookup returns CDR1 LNHDA and CDR2 SQIVND (reference sequence). The CDR3 runs to 20 residues. CDR3 nucleotides: TGTGCCAGTAGTATTAGGGGGGACAGGGCAATGATACCAAGATACAATGAGCAGTTCTTC. Translating it yields CASSIRGDRAMIPRYNEQFF.

The chain recombines TRBV15 with TRBJ1-1; tentatively, D is TRBD1 (5 bases). The CDR3 has 14 amino acids. V was clipped by 2 bases and J by 4 bases, with 11 bases between them. Germline loops: CDR1 LNHNV, CDR2 YYDKDF (reference sequence). The CDR3 DNA is TGTGCCACCAGCAGAACAGGCGGCGGCACTGAAGCTTTCTTT. Its protein is CATSRTGGGTEAFF.

The DNA of the CDR3 is TGTGCCAGCTCCCCCCTCTCGGGGACAGGGGGCACCGGGGAGCTGTTTTTT. As protein: CASSPLSGTGGTGELFF. J is TRBJ2-2 and V is TRBV18; 11 nucleotides match TRBD1. Germline CDR1 reads KGHSH; CDR2 reads LQKENI. CDR3 size: 17 residues. Unmatched junction bases numbered 10, after V lost 6 bases and J lost 4 bases. Based on the CDR3 plus reference TRBV18 and TRBJ2-2, the full variable domain is NAGVMQNPRHLVRRRGQEARLRCSPMKGHSHVYWYRQLPEEGLKFMVYLQKENIIDESGMPKERFSAEFPKEGPSILRIQQVVRGDSAAYFCASSPLSGTGGTGELFFGEGSRLTVL.

This clone came up once. The J gene is TRBJ1-6, the V gene TRBV2, with 7 bases identical to TRBD1. The CDR3 is 15 amino acids. V trimming: 7 bases; J trimming: 4 bases; junction bases outside the gene matches: 7. Germline-derived CDR1 and CDR2 are SNHLY and FYNNEI. CDR3 sequence: CASKTGPGYNSPLHF. The CDR3 DNA reads as TGTGCCAGCAAGACAGGGCCGGGTTATAATTCACCCCTCCACTTT. Based on the CDR3 plus reference TRBV2 and TRBJ1-6, the full variable domain is EPEVTQTPSHQVTQMGQEVILRCVPISNHLYFYWYRQILGQKVEFLVSFYNNEISEKSEIFDDQFSVERPDGSNFTLKIRSTKLEDSAMYFCASKTGPGYNSPLHFGNGTRLTVT.

The CDR3 protein is CASSRTVAGGSPLHF. CDR3 DNA sequence: TGTGCCAGCAGCCGGACGGTTGCCGGGGGTTCACCCCTCCACTTT. V and J are TRBV7-8 and TRBJ1-6, with a possible D match to TRBD1 (5 bases). The CDR3 extends over 15 amino acids. The germline V and J ends were trimmed by 5 bases and 9 bases, with 17 bases remaining between them. The germline V gene encodes CDR1 SGHVS and CDR2 FQNEAQ.